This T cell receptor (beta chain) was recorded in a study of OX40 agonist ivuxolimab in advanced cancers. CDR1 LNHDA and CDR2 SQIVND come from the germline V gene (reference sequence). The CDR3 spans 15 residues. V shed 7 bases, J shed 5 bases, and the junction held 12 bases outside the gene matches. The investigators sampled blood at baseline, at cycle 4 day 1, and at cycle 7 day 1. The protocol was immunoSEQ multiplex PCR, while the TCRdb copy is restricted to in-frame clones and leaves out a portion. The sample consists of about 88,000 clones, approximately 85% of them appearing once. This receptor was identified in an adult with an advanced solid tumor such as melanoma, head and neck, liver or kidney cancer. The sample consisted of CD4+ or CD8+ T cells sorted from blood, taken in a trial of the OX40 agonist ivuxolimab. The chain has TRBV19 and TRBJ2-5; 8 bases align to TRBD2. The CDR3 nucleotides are TGTGCCAGTACCCCCAGCGGGAGTGGCGGTGAGACCCAGTACTTC. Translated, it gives CASTPSGSGGETQYF.